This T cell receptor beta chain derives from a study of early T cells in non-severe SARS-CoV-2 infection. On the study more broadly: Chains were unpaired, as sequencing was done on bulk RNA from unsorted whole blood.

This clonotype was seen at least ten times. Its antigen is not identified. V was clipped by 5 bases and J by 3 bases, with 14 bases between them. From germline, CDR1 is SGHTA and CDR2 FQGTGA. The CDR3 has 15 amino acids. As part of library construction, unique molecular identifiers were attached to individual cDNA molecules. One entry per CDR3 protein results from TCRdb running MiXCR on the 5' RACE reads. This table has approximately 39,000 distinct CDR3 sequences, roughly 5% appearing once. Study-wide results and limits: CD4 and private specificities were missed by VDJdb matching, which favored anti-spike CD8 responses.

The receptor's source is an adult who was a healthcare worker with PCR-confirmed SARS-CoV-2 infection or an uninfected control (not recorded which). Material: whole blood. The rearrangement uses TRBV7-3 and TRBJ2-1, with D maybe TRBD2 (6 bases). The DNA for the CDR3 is TGTGCCAGCAGCATTTTGGGGACTGGCTACAATGAGCAGTTCTTC. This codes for CASSILGTGYNEQFF.